The TCR beta chain under discussion was sequenced for a study of T cells in Graves' hyperthyroidism and ophthalmopathy. This clonotype appeared many times. Researchers amplified the TCR beta CDR3 regions from RNA transcripts. HTBI primers drove first-round RT-PCR of the TCR CDR3. TCRdb fed the multiplex PCR reads into MiXCR, producing one record per CDR3 protein. The sample lists 300,000 to 500,000 distinct CDR3 sequences; around an eighth were seen once. Germline V lookup: CDR1 MDHEN, CDR2 SYDVKM. This CDR3 has 11 amino acids. Trimming pared 2 bases from V and 9 bases from J, leaving 5 bases between. The sequencing sample was made of blood. The chain joins TRBV28 to TRBJ2-1; no clear D gene. The sequence came from a man aged 50 or older with Graves' ophthalmopathy. The CDR3 here is CASSLNREQFF. The CDR3 DNA is TGTGCCAGCAGTTTAAACCGTGAGCAGTTCTTC.